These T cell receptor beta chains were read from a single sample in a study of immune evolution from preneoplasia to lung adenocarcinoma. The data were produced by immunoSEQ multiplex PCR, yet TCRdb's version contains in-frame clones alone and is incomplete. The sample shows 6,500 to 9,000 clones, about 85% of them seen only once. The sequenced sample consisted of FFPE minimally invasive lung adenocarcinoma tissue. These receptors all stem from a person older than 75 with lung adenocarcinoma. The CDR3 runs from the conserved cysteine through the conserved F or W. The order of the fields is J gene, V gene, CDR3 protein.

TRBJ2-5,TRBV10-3,CAIGQGGSGQETQYF
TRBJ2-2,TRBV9,CASSPGGAGGSTGELFF
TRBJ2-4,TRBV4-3,CASSQETGTSGTGAKNIQYF
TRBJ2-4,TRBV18,CASSPRAPGGKNIQYF
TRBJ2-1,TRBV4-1,CASSHTSGRANEQFF
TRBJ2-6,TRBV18,CASSQERVSPSGANVLTF
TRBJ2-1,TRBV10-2,CASMGAVYNEQFF
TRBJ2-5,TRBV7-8,CASSVSGYRETQYF
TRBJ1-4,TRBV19,CASSIDGYEKLFF
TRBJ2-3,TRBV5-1,CASSIPGLAGDTQYF
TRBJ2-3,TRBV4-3,CASSQGTSGSTDTQYF
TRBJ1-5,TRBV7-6,CASSLEQGHQPQHF
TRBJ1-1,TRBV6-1,CASTGWLAFF
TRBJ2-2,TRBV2,CASSEALSPNTGELFF
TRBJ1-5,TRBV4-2,CASSQVQGVHQPQHF